This T cell receptor beta chain appears in the sequencing data of a study of CD4+ T cells in melanoma. Points from the study as a whole: CD8+ T cell, macrophage and B cell function reportedly correlated with neoantigen-specific CD4+ T cells.

Measured with immunoSEQ multiplex PCR; TCRdb has only the in-frame clones, and not every one. The sample has 140,000 or so clones, 92% seen once. Looked up from germline, CDR1 is SGHRS and CDR2 is YFSETQ. Trimming cost V 0 bases and J 1 base, with 15 bases left between them. The CDR3 contains 17 residues. With regard to this clone: Its cognate antigen is unknown.

The source is a human donor with melanoma. The rearrangement joins TRBV5-1 to TRBJ2-3; D possibly matches TRBD1 or TRBD2 (6 bases each). The CDR3 bases are TGCGCCAGCAGCTTGGCCGGACGGGGGCCCGGCACAGATACGCAGTATTTT. Its protein is CASSLAGRGPGTDTQYF.